This T cell receptor (beta chain) was recorded in a study of memory CD4+ T cells and cytomegalovirus serostatus. Single viable CD3+CD4+CD8-CD45RO+ cells were sorted as the memory CD4+ T cells. Positive selection with CD4 microbeads enriched total CD4+ T cells. Using immunoSEQ multiplex PCR, the repertoire was profiled, and TCRdb retains in-frame clones only, with some absent. Among roughly 86,000 clones listed, about 80% were seen once. The count of this clone is one. The clonotype comes from an adult in good health and CMV-seropositive. Material: memory CD4+ T cells from blood.

CDR3 DNA sequence: TGTGCCAGCAGTATACACCGTTATAGCAATCAGCCCCAGCATTTT. Translation gives CASSIHRYSNQPQHF. The chain employs TRBV6-5 and TRBJ1-5, with D unclear. The ends were cut back, 5 bases at V and 0 bases at J, with 11 bases in the middle. The CDR3 totals 15 residues. Germline V CDR1 and CDR2: MNHEY, SVGAGI.